The T cell receptor beta chain described here comes from a study of T cells in Graves' hyperthyroidism and ophthalmopathy. Overall study findings and caveats: Classification by a 13 V-J model distinguished ophthalmopathy from stable hyperthyroidism.

The source material, RNA transcripts, was used to amplify TCR beta CDR3 regions. HTBI primers were the set used in a first-round RT-PCR of the TCR CDR3. TCRdb reprocessed the multiplex PCR reads with MiXCR, giving one entry per CDR3 protein. The sample yields 250,000 to 300,000 distinct CDR3 sequences, about 15% seen once. This clonotype was observed many times. Its antigen is unidentified. Germline assignment: CDR1 MNHEY and CDR2 SVGAGI. V dropped 0 bases and J dropped 6 bases, with 20 bases sitting between them. This CDR3 contains 18 residues. What was sequenced was blood. The receptor's source is a middle-aged woman with Graves' hyperthyroidism that later progressed to Graves' ophthalmopathy. V gene TRBV6-5 combines with J gene TRBJ2-2; perhaps TRBD2 as D (6 bases). The CDR3 loop reads CASSYSKMEGSRPGELFF. CDR3 DNA sequence: TGTGCCAGCAGTTACTCGAAAATGGAGGGTTCACGGCCCGGGGAGCTGTTTTTT.